These 4 T cell receptor beta chains came from one sample sequenced in a study of blood T cell repertoires in COVID-19. Repertoires were generated with immunoSEQ multiplex PCR, while TCRdb's copy carries only in-frame clones and drops some. This table has around 78,000 clones, 80% to 90% appearing once. The specimen was peripheral blood. The receptors stem from a man aged 50-59 years with active or convalescent COVID-19.

The rearrangement uses TRBV5-1 and TRBJ2-1; the D gene is possibly TRBD1 (6 bases). V lost 0 bases and J 9 bases, leaving 16 bases between the germline ends. Per germline, CDR1 SGHRS and CDR2 YFSETQ. The CDR3 length is 15 residues. The CDR3 bases are TGCGCCAGCAGCTTGGGGGGGCCTGCCCGCGGTGAGCAGTTCTTC. Translating it yields CASSLGGPARGEQFF.

The chain's CDR3 is CASSRTGWDLHTQYF. In DNA form, the CDR3 reads TGTGCCAGCAGCAGGACAGGTTGGGATCTACATACGCAGTATTTT. The rearrangement uses TRBV5-6 and TRBJ2-3, with TRBD1 identical over 7 bases. The germline V gene encodes CDR1 SGHDT and CDR2 YYEEEE. This CDR3 is 15 amino acids long. The V gene end was trimmed by 4 bases and the J gene end by 7 bases; junction bases not matched to a gene: 12.

The V call is TRBV3-1 (or the pseudogene TRBV3-2), the J call TRBJ2-3; a weak D match, TRBD2 (7 bases). The CDR3 covers 14 residues. The V gene lost 3 bases and the J gene lost 5 bases, with 12 bases spanning the gap. The V gene's germline CDR1 is LGHDT and CDR2 YNNKEL (reference sequence). The chain's CDR3 is CASSHGGPGDTQYF. CDR3 coding DNA: TGTGCCAGCAGCCACGGGGGGCCGGGAGATACGCAGTATTTT.

The chain has TRBV6-6 and TRBJ2-3, with 14 bases fitting TRBD2. Germline CDR1 is MNHNY and CDR2 is SVGAGI (reference sequence). This CDR3 has 16 residues. V trimming: 6 bases; J trimming: 4 bases; junction bases outside the gene matches: 6. The CDR3 sequence: CASSRLAGGFSDTQYF. As DNA, the CDR3 is TGTGCCAGCAGCCGACTAGCGGGAGGGTTCTCAGATACGCAGTATTTT.